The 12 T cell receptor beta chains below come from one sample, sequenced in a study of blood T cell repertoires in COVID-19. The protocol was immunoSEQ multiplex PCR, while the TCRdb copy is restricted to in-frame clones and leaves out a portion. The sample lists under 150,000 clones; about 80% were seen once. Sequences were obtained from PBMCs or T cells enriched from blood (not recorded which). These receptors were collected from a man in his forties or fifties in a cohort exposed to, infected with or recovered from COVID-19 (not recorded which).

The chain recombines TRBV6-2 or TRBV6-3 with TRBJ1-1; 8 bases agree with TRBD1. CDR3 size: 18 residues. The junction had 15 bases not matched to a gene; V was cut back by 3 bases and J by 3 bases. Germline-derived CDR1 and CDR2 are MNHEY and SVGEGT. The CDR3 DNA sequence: TGTGCCAGCAGTTATTACAGGGGGGCGCTGGGCCTGGACACTGAAGCTTTCTTT. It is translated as CASSYYRGALGLDTEAFF.

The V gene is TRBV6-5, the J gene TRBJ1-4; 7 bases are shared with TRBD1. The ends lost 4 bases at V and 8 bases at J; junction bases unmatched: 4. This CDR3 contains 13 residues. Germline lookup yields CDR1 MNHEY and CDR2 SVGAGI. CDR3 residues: CASSWHRGEKLFF. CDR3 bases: TGTGCCAGCAGTTGGCACAGGGGCGAAAAACTGTTTTTT.

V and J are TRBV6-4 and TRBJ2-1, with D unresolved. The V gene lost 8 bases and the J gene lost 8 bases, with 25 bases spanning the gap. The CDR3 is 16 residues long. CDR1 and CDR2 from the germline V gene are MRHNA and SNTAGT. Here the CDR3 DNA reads TGTGCCAGCGACCCGAATGGAGTCTACGGCAGCGATGAGCAGTTCTTC. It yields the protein CASDPNGVYGSDEQFF.

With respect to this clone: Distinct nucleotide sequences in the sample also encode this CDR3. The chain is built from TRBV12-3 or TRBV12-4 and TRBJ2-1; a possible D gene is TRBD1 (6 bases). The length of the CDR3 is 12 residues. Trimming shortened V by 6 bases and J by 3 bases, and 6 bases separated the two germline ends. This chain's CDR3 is CASRTGYNEQFF. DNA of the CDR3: TGTGCCAGCAGGACAGGCTACAATGAGCAGTTCTTC.

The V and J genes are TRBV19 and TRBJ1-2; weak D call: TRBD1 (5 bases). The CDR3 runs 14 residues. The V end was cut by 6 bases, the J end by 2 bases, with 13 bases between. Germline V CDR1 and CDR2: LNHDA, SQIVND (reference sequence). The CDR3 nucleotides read TGTGCCAGTAGCCCCACAGGATTAAACTATGGCTACACCTTC. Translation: CASSPTGLNYGYTF.

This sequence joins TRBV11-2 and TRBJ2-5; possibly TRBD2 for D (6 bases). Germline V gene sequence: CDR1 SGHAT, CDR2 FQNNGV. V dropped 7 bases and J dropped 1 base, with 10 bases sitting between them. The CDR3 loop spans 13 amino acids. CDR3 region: CASTLLAQETQYF. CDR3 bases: TGTGCCAGCACCCTACTAGCCCAAGAGACCCAGTACTTC.

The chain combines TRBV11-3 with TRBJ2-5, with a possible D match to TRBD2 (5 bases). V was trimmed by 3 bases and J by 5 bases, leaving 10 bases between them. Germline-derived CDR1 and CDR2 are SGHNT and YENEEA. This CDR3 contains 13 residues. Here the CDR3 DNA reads TGTGCCAGCAGCTTTGATAGGGAGGAGACCCAGTACTTC. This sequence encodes CASSFDREETQYF. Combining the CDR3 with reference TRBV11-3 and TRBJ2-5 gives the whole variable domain EAGVVQSPRYKIIEKKQPVAFWCNPISGHNTLYWYLQNLGQGPELLIRYENEEAVDDSQLPKDRFSAERLKGVDSTLKIQPAELGDSAVYLCASSFDREETQYFGPGTRLLVL.

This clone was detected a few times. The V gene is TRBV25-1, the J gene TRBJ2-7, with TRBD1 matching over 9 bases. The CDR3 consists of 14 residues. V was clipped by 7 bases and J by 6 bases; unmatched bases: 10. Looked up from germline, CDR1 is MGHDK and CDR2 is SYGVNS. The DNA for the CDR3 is TGTGCCAGCACCTCCAGGACAGGGGTCATCGAGCAGTACTTC. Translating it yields CASTSRTGVIEQYF.

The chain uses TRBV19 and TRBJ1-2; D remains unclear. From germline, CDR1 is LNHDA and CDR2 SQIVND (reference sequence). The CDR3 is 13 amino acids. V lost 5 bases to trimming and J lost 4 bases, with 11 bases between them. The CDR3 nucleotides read TGTGCCAGTAGTCCTGTGACGGGCTATGGCTACACCTTC. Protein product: CASSPVTGYGYTF.

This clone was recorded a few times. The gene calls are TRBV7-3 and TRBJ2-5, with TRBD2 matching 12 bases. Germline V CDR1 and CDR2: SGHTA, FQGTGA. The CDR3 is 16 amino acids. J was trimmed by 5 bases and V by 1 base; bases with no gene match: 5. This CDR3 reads CASSLNSLAGGETQYF. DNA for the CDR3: TGTGCCAGCAGCTTAAACAGTCTAGCGGGAGGGGAGACCCAGTACTTC.

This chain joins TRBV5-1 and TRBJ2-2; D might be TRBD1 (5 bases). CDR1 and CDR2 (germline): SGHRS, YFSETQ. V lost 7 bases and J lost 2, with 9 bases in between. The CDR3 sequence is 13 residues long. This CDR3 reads CASFDRNTGELFF. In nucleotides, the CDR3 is TGCGCCAGCTTCGACAGAAACACCGGGGAGCTGTTTTTT.

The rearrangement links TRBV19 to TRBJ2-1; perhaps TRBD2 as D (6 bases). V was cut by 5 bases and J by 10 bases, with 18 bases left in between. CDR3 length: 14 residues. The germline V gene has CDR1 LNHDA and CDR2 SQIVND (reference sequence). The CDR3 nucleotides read TGTGCCAGTAGTCTCCCTACGGGAGTACGGGAGCAGTTCTTC. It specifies CASSLPTGVREQFF.